This passage covers 23 T cell receptor beta chains from one sample sequenced in a study of shared clonotypes between healthy human individuals. Sequenced by immunoSEQ multiplex PCR; TCRdb stores in-frame clones only, minus some. Among roughly 1,000,000 clones listed, 75% to 80% were seen once. Input material: memory CD4+ T cells from PBMCs. Subset denoted: CD45RA-negative fraction. Receptors were obtained from a man between 18 and 35 years old in good health. Some clones in this sample may be carry-over from other donors' samples.

The chain uses TRBV19 and TRBJ2-2; the match to TRBD2 covers 8 bases. CDR3 length equals 15 residues. The V gene's germline CDR1 is LNHDA and CDR2 SQIVND (reference sequence). V gave up 5 bases and J gave up 0 bases; unmatched junction bases: 2. The CDR3 sequence: CASSPAGANTGELFF. CDR3 sequence (DNA): TGTGCCAGTAGTCCAGCGGGAGCGAACACCGGGGAGCTGTTTTTT.

This clone showed up just a few times. This rearrangement joins TRBV30 to TRBJ1-5; no clear D gene. Between the trimmed V and J ends, which lost 0 bases and 4 bases, there was a span of 10 bases. There are 14 residues in the CDR3. The V gene's germline CDR1 is GTSNPN and CDR2 SVGIG (reference sequence). In nucleotides, the CDR3 is TGTGCCTGGAGTGTACCTCCCGTGAATCAGCCCCAGCATTTT. Its protein is CAWSVPPVNQPQHF.

CDR3 DNA: TGTGCCTGGAGTTCGACAGGGATAGGGTACGAGCAGTACTTC. Translation gives CAWSSTGIGYEQYF. V and J are TRBV30 and TRBJ2-7; 7 positions agree with TRBD1. The CDR3 is 14 amino acids. Germline V gene data show CDR1 as GTSNPN and CDR2 as SVGIG (reference sequence). V gave up 2 bases and J gave up 4 bases; unmatched junction bases: 8.

This chain joins TRBV6-4 and TRBJ2-2, with D possibly TRBD2 on 5 matching bases. V was shortened by 8 bases and J by 2 bases, with 12 bases between the two germline ends. Germline CDR1 MRHNA, CDR2 SNTAGT. This CDR3 has 14 residues. The CDR3 loop reads CASRGSYNTGELFF. CDR3 nucleotide sequence: TGTGCCAGCCGGGGTAGCTATAACACCGGGGAGCTGTTTTTT.

This rearrangement joins TRBV5-1 to TRBJ2-7; tentatively, D is TRBD1 (6 bases). CDR1 and CDR2 (germline): SGHRS, YFSETQ. The CDR3 has 15 residues. The ends were cut back, 4 bases at V and 3 bases at J, with 17 bases in the middle. The CDR3 coding sequence is TGCGCCAGCAGCGTGGACGGTAACAGGGTCTACGAGCAGTACTTC. Amino acid sequence: CASSVDGNRVYEQYF.

This clone appeared a few times. This chain links TRBV5-1 with TRBJ1-2; 10 bases align to TRBD1. Germline CDR1 SGHRS, CDR2 YFSETQ. The V segment lost 4 bases and the J segment 7 bases; nucleotides outside the gene matches: 4. This CDR3 is 13 amino acids long. The CDR3 region has the DNA TGCGCCAGCAGCCACGACAGGGGGCCTGGCTACACCTTC. This translates into CASSHDRGPGYTF.

The chain is built from TRBV6-5 and TRBJ1-3; D gene ambiguous. V was trimmed by 6 bases and J by 7 bases, leaving 13 bases between them. The CDR3 sequence is 13 residues long. Germline V CDR1 and CDR2: MNHEY, SVGAGI. The CDR3 loop reads CASRQLVGNTIYF. The CDR3 nucleotides are TGTGCCAGCAGACAACTCGTGGGGAACACCATATATTTT.

This clone was counted between two and nine times. The rearrangement joins TRBV19 to TRBJ2-7; the match to TRBD1 covers 10 bases. Germline CDR1 is LNHDA and CDR2 is SQIVND (reference sequence). With 5 bases clipped from V and 3 bases from J, the junction kept 7 bases outside the gene matches. There are 15 residues in the CDR3. The CDR3 protein is CASSETGGLGYEQYF. In nucleotides, the CDR3 is TGTGCCAGTAGTGAGACAGGGGGCCTGGGCTACGAGCAGTACTTC.

This clone was recorded only once. The chain combines TRBV5-1 with TRBJ2-7; D may be TRBD1 or TRBD2 (5 bases each). Germline lookup yields CDR1 SGHRS and CDR2 YFSETQ. The CDR3 extends over 13 amino acids. Trimming left V 4 bases short and J 3 bases short, with 11 bases between. The CDR3 DNA sequence: TGCGCCAGCAGCCCTTGGGACGTCTACGAGCAGTACTTC. Encoded protein: CASSPWDVYEQYF.

The gene calls are TRBV7-8 and TRBJ1-5, with D perhaps matching TRBD1 (6 bases). The V end lost 5 bases, the J end lost 5 bases, and 10 bases lay between the germline ends. This CDR3 region has 13 residues. Per germline, CDR1 SGHVS and CDR2 FQNEAQ. The CDR3 nucleotides are TGTGCCAGCAGCCCAGGGGCGTATCAGCCCCAGCATTTT. Protein sequence: CASSPGAYQPQHF. Filled out from reference TRBV7-8 and TRBJ1-5, the complete variable domain reads GAGVSQSPRYKVAKRGQDVALRCDPISGHVSLFWYQQALGQGPEFLTYFQNEAQLDKSGLPSDRFFAERPEGSVSTLKIQRTQQEDSAVYLCASSPGAYQPQHFGDGTRLSIL.

Concerning this clone itself: The sample holds other DNA sequences that translate to the same CDR3. CDR3 residues: CASSLGVSYGYTF. The CDR3, as DNA: TGTGCCAGCAGCTTGGGGGTCTCCTATGGCTACACCTTC. This chain joins TRBV5-6 and TRBJ1-2, with unresolved D. V was trimmed by 0 bases and J by 4 bases, leaving 7 bases between them. The CDR3 consists of 13 residues. CDR1 is SGHDT, CDR2 YYEEEE, per germline.

This clone was counted a single time. J is TRBJ2-2 and V is TRBV14; the D call may be TRBD1 or TRBD2 (5 bases each). Trimming shortened V by 11 bases and J by 1 base, and 14 bases separated the two germline ends. The length of the CDR3 is 14 residues. The germline V gene encodes CDR1 SGHDN and CDR2 FVKESK. The CDR3, as DNA: TGTGCCTCGATGAGAGGGGAGAACACCGGGGAGCTGTTTTTT. This encodes CASMRGENTGELFF.

This chain links TRBV5-1 with TRBJ2-7; D uncertain. The V end lost 0 bases, the J end lost 2 bases, and 9 bases lay between the germline ends. Germline CDR1 reads SGHRS; CDR2 reads YFSETQ. The CDR3 totals 14 residues. The DNA of the CDR3 is TGCGCCAGCAGCTTGGACTCTCGGACCTACGAGCAGTACTTC. This gives the protein CASSLDSRTYEQYF.

This chain uses TRBV6-5 with TRBJ1-1; 10 nucleotides align to TRBD1. Germline V gene data show CDR1 as MNHEY and CDR2 as SVGAGI. J gave up 5 bases and V 4 bases, and 7 bases lay outside the gene matches. This CDR3 is 15 amino acids long. CDR3 nucleotide sequence: TGTGCCAGCAGTTCGGCCGGGACAGGGGTGACTGAAGCTTTCTTT. It encodes CASSSAGTGVTEAFF.

The chain is built from TRBV5-4 and TRBJ1-1, with 11 nucleotides matching TRBD1. This CDR3 has 14 residues. CDR1 is SGHNT and CDR2 is YYREEE in the germline V gene (reference sequence). J was trimmed by 6 bases and V by 7 bases; bases with no gene match: 8. CDR3: CASGQGQGAAEAFF. CDR3 DNA: TGTGCCAGCGGCCAAGGACAGGGGGCGGCTGAAGCTTTCTTT.

A few counts support this clone. The chain carries TRBV29-1 and TRBJ1-4; D uncertain. CDR3 size: 11 residues. The V gene's germline CDR1 is SQVTM and CDR2 ANQGSEA. V shed 4 bases and J shed 7 bases, with 7 bases lying between them. The CDR3, as DNA: TGCAGCGTTGGAGGAGCTGAAAAACTGTTTTTT. This encodes CSVGGAEKLFF. Complete variable domain (other parts from reference TRBV29-1 and TRBJ1-4): SAVISQKPSRDICQRGTSLTIQCQVDSQVTMMFWYRQQPGQSLTLIATANQGSEATYESGFVIDKFPISRPNLTFSTLTVSNMSPEDSSIYLCSVGGAEKLFFGSGTQLSVL.

The chain uses TRBV9 and TRBJ2-3; D is perhaps TRBD2 (6 bases). CDR3 length: 15 residues. The V gene's germline CDR1 is SGDLS and CDR2 YYNGEE. Trimming pared 0 bases from V and 0 bases from J, leaving 8 bases between. CDR3 residues: CASSVGGESTDTQYF. CDR3 DNA sequence: TGTGCCAGCAGCGTAGGGGGGGAAAGCACAGATACGCAGTATTTT. The entire variable domain, with the rest obtained from reference TRBV9 and TRBJ2-3, is as follows: DSGVTQTPKHLITATGQRVTLRCSPRSGDLSVYWYQQSLDQGLQFLIQYYNGEERAKGNILERFSAQQFPDLHSELNLSSLELGDSALYFCASSVGGESTDTQYFGPGTRLTVL.

V and J are TRBV28 and TRBJ1-5; 8 nucleotides line up with TRBD1. Unmatched junction bases numbered 3, after V lost 6 bases and J lost 11 bases. CDR3 length equals 11 residues. In germline, CDR1 is MDHEN, CDR2 SYDVKM. The CDR3 DNA sequence: TGTGCCAGCAGAATGGGACAGGCCCAGCATTTT. Encoded protein: CASRMGQAQHF.

With regard to this clone: Other DNA sequences in this sample translate to the same CDR3. The chain employs TRBV18 and TRBJ2-7; D is uncertain. V was shortened by 3 bases and J by 4 bases, with 7 bases between the two germline ends. There are 12 residues in the CDR3. Looked up from germline, CDR1 is KGHSH and CDR2 is LQKENI. The CDR3 DNA reads TGTGCCAGCTCACCGGACCCATACGAGCAGTACTTC. Protein: CASSPDPYEQYF.

The V call is TRBV5-8, the J call TRBJ1-5; 9 nucleotides align to TRBD1. The CDR3 is made up of 16 amino acids. CDR1 and CDR2 from the germline V gene are SGHTS and YDEGEE. V lost 4 bases and J lost 6; bases outside the gene matches: 11. The CDR3 nucleotides read TGTGCCAGCAGCGGCGAGGGACAGGGAGGCGGTCAGCCCCAGCATTTT. Amino acid sequence: CASSGEGQGGGQPQHF.

In this sample, this clone turned up a few times. This chain uses TRBV11-2 with TRBJ2-3, with D possibly matching TRBD2 (6 bases). Trimming removed 2 bases at V and 0 bases at J, with 9 bases between. CDR3 length equals 15 residues. Per the germline V gene, CDR1 is SGHAT and CDR2 is FQNNGV. CDR3 nucleotide sequence: TGTGCCAGCAGCTTACGCGGGGCTAGCACAGATACGCAGTATTTT. Amino acids: CASSLRGASTDTQYF.

V gene TRBV4-1 combines with J gene TRBJ2-1; 10 nucleotides agree with TRBD2. The CDR3 contains 19 residues. The germline gives CDR1 MGHRA, CDR2 YSYEKL. The junction had 13 bases not matched to a gene; V was cut back by 5 bases and J by 0 bases. The CDR3 region is CASSLVGLADRSSYNEQFF. The CDR3 DNA reads as TGCGCCAGCAGCTTGGTTGGACTAGCGGACCGGAGCTCCTACAATGAGCAGTTCTTC.

V gene TRBV4-1 combines with J gene TRBJ2-7, with TRBD2 identical over 7 bases. This CDR3 is 18 amino acids long. Germline values: CDR1 MGHRA, CDR2 YSYEKL. With V trimmed by 5 bases and J by 4 bases, 20 bases remained unmatched. The CDR3 loop is CASSNQPRGGSNRYEQYF. The CDR3 coding sequence is TGCGCCAGCAGCAACCAGCCGCGCGGCGGGAGTAATAGGTACGAGCAGTACTTC.